These 11 T cell receptor beta chains came from one sample sequenced in a study of Graves' ophthalmopathy and Graves' hyperthyroidism. RNA transcripts provided the template for amplifying TCR beta CDR3 regions. An initial RT-PCR round employing HTBI primers preceded a second-round multiplex PCR. TCRdb analysed the multiplex PCR reads with MiXCR anew, one entry per CDR3 protein. The repertoire has a few hundred thousand distinct CDR3 sequences, approximately 15% of them found once; the top ten carry roughly 7%. The material sequenced was peripheral blood. The source of these receptors is a woman aged 18-29 years with stable Graves' hyperthyroidism.

CDR3 in amino acids: CASSFHGNGTGELFF. CDR3 coding DNA: TGTGCCAGCAGTTTCCACGGTAACGGGACCGGGGAGCTGTTTTTT. The gene calls are TRBV12-3 or TRBV12-4 and TRBJ2-2, with D uncertain. The CDR3 runs 15 residues. The V gene lost 3 bases and the J gene lost 5 bases, with 13 bases spanning the gap.

This clonotype was observed at least ten times. This sequence joins TRBV6-2 or TRBV6-3 and TRBJ2-7, with TRBD1 matching 8 bases. V lost 7 bases, J lost 2 bases, and 7 bases stayed unmatched. This CDR3 spans 14 amino acids. Germline CDR1 reads MNHEY; CDR2 reads SVGEGT. The CDR3 bases are TGTGCCAGCAATATGGACAGGGCCACCTACGAGCAGTACTTC. Its translation: CASNMDRATYEQYF.

This clonotype was recorded many times. V is TRBV7-2 and J is TRBJ2-7, with D possibly being TRBD2 (5 bases). CDR1 SGHTA and CDR2 FQGNSA come from the germline V gene. The CDR3 covers 12 residues. V was cut by 5 bases and J by 7 bases, with 12 bases left in between. CDR3 in amino acids: CASSRERGEQYF. The CDR3 region has the DNA TGTGCCAGCAGCCGCGAGCGAGGGGAGCAGTACTTC.

The table lists this clonotype with many counts. V gene TRBV4-1 combines with J gene TRBJ2-7, with D possibly TRBD2 on 5 matching bases. V lost 3 bases to trimming and J lost 0 bases, with 12 bases between them. This CDR3 region has 15 residues. Germline V gene lookup returns CDR1 MGHRA and CDR2 YSYEKL. This chain's CDR3 is CASSHGRGSSYEQYF. Written as DNA, the CDR3 is TGCGCCAGCAGCCATGGACGGGGAAGCTCCTACGAGCAGTACTTC.

The CDR3 reads CASSFGTGGVNTIYF. CDR3 nucleotides: TGTGCCAGCAGTTTTGGGACAGGGGGGGTTAACACCATATATTTT. The chain carries TRBV12-3 or TRBV12-4 and TRBJ1-3; TRBD1 aligns across 11 bases. The V segment lost 3 bases and the J segment 7 bases; nucleotides outside the gene matches: 5. There are 15 residues in the CDR3.

The V call is TRBV3-1, the J call TRBJ2-7, with D possibly TRBD1 on 6 matching bases. The CDR3 length is 15 residues. Germline V gene sequence: CDR1 LGHDT, CDR2 YNNKEL (reference sequence). V was cut by 4 bases and J by 2 bases, with 15 bases left in between. The CDR3 DNA follows: TGTGCCAGCAGCCCTGATGAGACAGGCACCTACGAGCAGTACTTC. Its translation is CASSPDETGTYEQYF.

Many counts were recorded for this clonotype. The chain is built from TRBV7-6 and TRBJ2-5; TRBD2 matches at 15 bases. The CDR3 is 17 residues long. CDR1 is SGHVS, CDR2 FNYEAQ, per germline. The V segment lost 5 bases and the J segment 4 bases; nucleotides outside the gene matches: 8. Here the CDR3 reads CASSPGTSGGTGETQYF. In nucleotides, the CDR3 is TGTGCCAGCAGCCCCGGGACTAGCGGGGGGACTGGAGAGACCCAGTACTTC.

This clonotype was observed many times. V usage is TRBV12-3 or TRBV12-4 and J usage is TRBJ1-1; 11 positions match TRBD1. With V trimmed by 5 bases and J by 4 bases, 3 bases remained unmatched. This CDR3 is built from 14 residues. CDR3 region: CASSGTGGITEAFF. In nucleotides, the CDR3 is TGTGCCAGCAGTGGGACAGGGGGAATCACTGAAGCTTTCTTT.

This clonotype was seen many times. This sequence joins TRBV12-3 or TRBV12-4 and TRBJ1-2; D is possibly TRBD1 (6 bases). The V and J ends lost 5 bases and 3 bases respectively, with 19 bases between them. CDR3 length: 16 residues. CDR3 loop: CASSPTLQGSDYGYTF. For the CDR3, the DNA is TGTGCCAGCAGTCCCACACTACAGGGATCTGACTATGGCTACACCTTC.

About this clonotype itself: This may stem from a read error, because a much larger clone lies one nucleotide away. No conserved phenylalanine or tryptophan ends this CDR3, so it is likely a read error. This rearrangement joins TRBV12-3 or TRBV12-4 to TRBJ1-1; D might be TRBD1 (6 bases). The CDR3 runs to 12 residues. The V end lost 6 bases, the J end lost 4 bases, and 9 bases lay between the germline ends. CDR3 residues: CASRRGGTEAFL. DNA for the CDR3: TGTGCCAGCAGGAGGGGGGGCACTGAAGCTTTCTTG.

This clonotype came up many times. The chain employs TRBV12-5 and TRBJ2-7, with D unclear. The V end lost 0 bases, the J end lost 0 bases, and 6 bases lay between the germline ends. The CDR3 contains 14 residues. Germline values: CDR1 LGHNT, CDR2 FRNRAP. CDR3 nucleotide sequence: TGTGCTAGTGGTTTGGTAACCACCTCCTACGAGCAGTACTTC. Translation gives CASGLVTTSYEQYF.